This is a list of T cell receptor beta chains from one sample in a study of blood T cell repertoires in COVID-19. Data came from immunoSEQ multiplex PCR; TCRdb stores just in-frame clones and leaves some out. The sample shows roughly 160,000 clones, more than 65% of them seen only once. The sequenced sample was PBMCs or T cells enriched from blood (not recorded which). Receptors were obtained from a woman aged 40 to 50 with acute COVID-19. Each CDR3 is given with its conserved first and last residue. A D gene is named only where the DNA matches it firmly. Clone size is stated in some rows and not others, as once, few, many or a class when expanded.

TGTGCCTGGAGTGTACTCGGGCGGGGATCGGAGACCCAGTACTTC CAWSVLGRGSETQYF TRBV30 . . TRBJ2-5
TGTGCCAGCAGCCGTAACCCGGGACAGGGACCTTCTGGCTACACCTTC CASSRNPGQGPSGYTF TRBV27 TRBD1 . TRBJ1-2
TGTGCCATCAGTGAGAGTAACCAAGGAGTTTACTATGGCTACACCTTC CAISESNQGVYYGYTF TRBV10-3 . . TRBJ1-2
TGTGCCAGCAGTGATGGGCCGGGACAGGGGGCGAATTCACCCCTCCACTTT CASSDGPGQGANSPLHF TRBV2 TRBD1 . TRBJ1-6
TGTGCCAGCTCACCAGAACGGCGGGCGAACACCGGGGAGCTGTTTTTT CASSPERRANTGELFF TRBV18 . . TRBJ2-2
TGTGCCAGTAGTGTACTCAACAACTATGGCTACACCTTC CASSVLNNYGYTF TRBV19 . . TRBJ1-2
TGTGCCAGCACCATAACAAAGGGACTAGCGGGAGGTATCCACGAGCAGTACTTC CASTITKGLAGGIHEQYF TRBV19 TRBD2 few TRBJ2-7
TGTGCCACTAGATTCGGGAGCACAGATACGCAGTATTTT CATRFGSTDTQYF TRBV19 . . TRBJ2-3
TGTGCCAGCAGCCTCCTAGGGGGCAACATTCAGTACTTC CASSLLGGNIQYF TRBV27 TRBD1 . TRBJ2-4
TGTGCCAGCAGGGGACTAGCGGGAGCACGTGAGCAGTTCTTC CASRGLAGAREQFF TRBV28 TRBD2 . TRBJ2-1
TGTGCCAGCAGTTTCGATAGCGGGGTTCAGGGTACGCAGTATTTT CASSFDSGVQGTQYF TRBV7-9 TRBD2 . TRBJ2-3
TGCAGTGCTAGTGTAGCGGGAGAGTGGACTGGCACAGATACGCAGTATTTT CSASVAGEWTGTDTQYF TRBV20-1 TRBD2 . TRBJ2-3
TGTGCCAGTAGTAGTCGAACTAGCACAGATACGCAGTATTTT CASSSRTSTDTQYF TRBV19 . . TRBJ2-3
TGTGCCAGCAGTGATACCAATAGCGAGCAGTACTTC CASSDTNSEQYF TRBV25-1 . . TRBJ2-7
TGTGCCAGCAGCTCTACTAGCGGGTTTTCCTACAATGAGCAGTTCTTC CASSSTSGFSYNEQFF TRBV27 TRBD2 . TRBJ2-1
TGTGCCAGCAGCGGACCAACAGGGGGCGTTGACACTGAAGCTTTCTTT CASSGPTGGVDTEAFF TRBV9 TRBD1 once TRBJ1-1
TGTGCCAGCAACACCGGGGGGGGGCGCGGTACTGAAGCTTTCTTT CASNTGGGRGTEAFF TRBV11-2 . . TRBJ1-1
TGTGCCAGTTGGACTAGCGGGAGTAATGAGCAGTTCTTC CASWTSGSNEQFF TRBV7-2 TRBD2 . TRBJ2-1
TGCGCCAGCAGCTTGGGGGCCAGCGGCCGTGAAGCTTTCTTT CASSLGASGREAFF TRBV5-1 . . TRBJ1-1
TGCGCCAGCAGCCGCTGGACTGGGACAGATACGCAGTATTTT CASSRWTGTDTQYF TRBV4-1 . . TRBJ2-3
TGTGCCACCAGTGACCCCACTGACCCGGGACAGAACACCGGGGAGCTGTTTTTT CATSDPTDPGQNTGELFF TRBV24-1 . . TRBJ2-2
TGTGCCAGCAGTCTAACCAACCCTTTGGAGCAGTTCTTC CASSLTNPLEQFF TRBV6-2/TRBV6-3 . . TRBJ2-1
TGCAGCGTTGAAGATGGGGGGACTGAAGCTTTCTTT CSVEDGGTEAFF TRBV29-1 . . TRBJ1-1
TGCGCCAGCAGCCCGGACAGGGGGCGAGGTCAGCCCCAGCATTTT CASSPDRGRGQPQHF TRBV5-1 TRBD1 . TRBJ1-5
TGTGCCAGCAGCTTGGCTGGGACTACCGGGGAGCTGTTTTTT CASSLAGTTGELFF TRBV5-8 . . TRBJ2-2
TGTGCCAGCAGTTACGGCAGGGGGCGGGGCTATGGCTACACCTTC CASSYGRGRGYGYTF TRBV6-5 TRBD1 . TRBJ1-2
TGTGCCAGCAGCCAAGGGGCCCTGCAAGAGACCCAGTACTTC CASSQGALQETQYF TRBV3-1/TRBV3-2 . . TRBJ2-5
TGCAGCGTTGAACTCGGGACTAGTCTCAATGAGCAGTTCTTC CSVELGTSLNEQFF TRBV29-1 TRBD2 once TRBJ2-1
TGTGCCAGCAGCCGGACAGGGGGCAATCAGCCCCAGCATTTT CASSRTGGNQPQHF TRBV7-9 TRBD1 . TRBJ1-5
TGTGCCAGCAGCCCCGGGACAGGGTACACCGGGGAGCTGTTTTTT CASSPGTGYTGELFF TRBV27 TRBD1 . TRBJ2-2
TGCGCCAGCAGCTTGAAGAGGGAGCGCGCTGATGGCTACACCTTC CASSLKRERADGYTF TRBV5-1 . . TRBJ1-2
TGTGCCAGCAGTGAAGAAGCGGGAGGGCCTCTCTTC CASSEEAGGPLF TRBV2 TRBD2 . TRBJ2-1
TGTGCCAGCAGCGGGACAGGGAGTTTATTCGGCTCACCCCTCCACTTT CASSGTGSLFGSPLHF TRBV5-6 TRBD1 . TRBJ1-6
TGTGCCAGCAGTGACCTACTAGCGGGAAGTTACGAGCAGTACTTC CASSDLLAGSYEQYF TRBV6-1 TRBD2 . TRBJ2-7
TGTGCCAGCAGCTTAAGTGCAGGGAAGGATGGCTACACCTTC CASSLSAGKDGYTF TRBV7-8 . . TRBJ1-2
TGTGCCAGCAGCTTAGCCAGGGGGCTTGACACTGAAGCTTTCTTT CASSLARGLDTEAFF TRBV7-9 TRBD1 . TRBJ1-1
TGCAGCGTCACTGCCCTTGACAAAAACATTCAGTACTTC CSVTALDKNIQYF TRBV29-1 . . TRBJ2-4
TGTGCCAGCAGCCAGGTGAACACTGAAGCTTTCTTT CASSQVNTEAFF TRBV5-6 . . TRBJ1-1
TGTGCCAGCAGCGTAGAGTCCGGACAGAGAGAAGAGACCCAGTACTTC CASSVESGQREETQYF TRBV9 . . TRBJ2-5
TGTGCCAGCAGCTTGGCGGCCGGGACAGACACCCCCTATGGCTACACCTTC CASSLAAGTDTPYGYTF TRBV5-6 TRBD1 few TRBJ1-2
TGTGCCAGTCAGCGGGAGGGGTCGAGCGAGCAGTACTTC CASQREGSSEQYF TRBV9 TRBD2 once TRBJ2-7
TGTGCCAGCAGCCAAGGCCAGGGCTATAATTCACCCCTCCACTTT CASSQGQGYNSPLHF TRBV3-1/TRBV3-2 . few TRBJ1-6
TGTGCCAGCACGACACAGGGGGCGAACACTGAAGCTTTCTTT CASTTQGANTEAFF TRBV6-5 TRBD1 . TRBJ1-1
TGCGCCAGCAGCTTACCGGGACAAAATTCACCCCTCCACTTT CASSLPGQNSPLHF TRBV5-1 . . TRBJ1-6
TGTGCCAGCAGCTCGGGGGGGTCTGGAAACACCATATATTTT CASSSGGSGNTIYF TRBV3-1/TRBV3-2 . few TRBJ1-3
TGTGCCAGCAGCAAGGGGACTTACACAGATACGCAGTATTTT CASSKGTYTDTQYF TRBV5-4 . few TRBJ2-3